This paragraph reports one T cell receptor (beta chain). Its antigen remains unidentified. This sample was included in a study of somatic mutations in cytotoxic T cells in rheumatoid arthritis. Clones were sequenced by immunoSEQ multiplex PCR, and TCRdb holds only the in-frame ones, with some missing. The sample has about 20,000 clones, around 83% seen once. V dropped 1 base and J dropped 6; count of bases not matched to a gene: 11. The CDR3 runs to 17 residues. Germline lookup yields CDR1 SGHDT and CDR2 YYEEEE. Findings and caveats of the study: Some patients, about an eighth of the roughly 65, had a largest CD8+ clone that exceeded 20% of CD8+ cells. Multiple comparisons were not accounted for in the slight TRBV07 underrepresentation seen in rheumatoid arthritis patients. Among rheumatoid arthritis patients and age-matched healthy controls, CD8+ T-cell clonality was not significantly different. CD8+ clonality rose with age in rheumatoid arthritis patients, unlike in healthy controls.

The sequenced sample was CD8+ T cells sorted from blood. The rearrangement uses TRBV5-6 and TRBJ2-1; 9 bases map to TRBD2. This TCR derives from a woman aged 50 to 65 in good health. Here the CDR3 DNA reads TGTGCCAGCAGCTTGTTGCGGGGGGGCCGGCAGGGCAATGAGCAGTTCTTC. Amino acids: CASSLLRGGRQGNEQFF.